Detailed here is one TCR beta chain. What it recognizes is unknown. This record comes from a study of T cells after yellow fever vaccination. Notes on the study in general: The booster response re-showed most primary clones: approximately 95% CD4, almost 90% CD8. A limited proportion of clonotypes was detected within both the CD4 and CD8 compartments.

Making TCR cDNA involved 5'RACE template switching, which added UMIs and a universal primer site. TCRdb passed the 5' RACE reads through MiXCR, listing each CDR3 protein once. The profile covers approximately 330,000 distinct CDR3 sequences, with approximately 12% appearing a single time and 3.2% taken by the ten largest. Germline CDR1 reads LGHNA; CDR2 reads YSLEER. CDR3 length: 14 residues. Trimming pared 4 bases from V and 3 bases from J, leaving 9 bases between. J is TRBJ1-4 and V is TRBV4-3; D is uncertain. The TCR originated in a man aged 18 to 29 who received the YFV17D yellow fever vaccine. This sample comprised CD4+ T cells sorted from PBMCs, obtained 15 days after the yellow fever booster vaccination. The DNA for the CDR3 is TGCGCCAGCAGCCCAGAACAGTCTAATGAAAAACTGTTTTTT. Its translation is CASSPEQSNEKLFF.